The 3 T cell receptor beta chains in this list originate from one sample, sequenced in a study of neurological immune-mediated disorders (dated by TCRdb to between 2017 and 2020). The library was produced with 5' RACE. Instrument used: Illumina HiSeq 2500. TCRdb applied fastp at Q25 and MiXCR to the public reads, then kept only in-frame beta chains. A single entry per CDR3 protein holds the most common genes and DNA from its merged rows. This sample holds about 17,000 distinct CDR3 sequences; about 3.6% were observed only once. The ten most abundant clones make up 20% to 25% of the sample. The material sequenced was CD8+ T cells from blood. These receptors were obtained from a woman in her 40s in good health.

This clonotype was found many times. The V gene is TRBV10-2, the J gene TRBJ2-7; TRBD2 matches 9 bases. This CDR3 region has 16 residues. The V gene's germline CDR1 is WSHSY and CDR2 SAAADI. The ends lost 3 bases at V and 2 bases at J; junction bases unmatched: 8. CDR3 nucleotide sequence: TGCGCCAGCAGTGAAACTCGGCTAGCGGGAACCTACGAGCAGTACTTC. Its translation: CASSETRLAGTYEQYF.

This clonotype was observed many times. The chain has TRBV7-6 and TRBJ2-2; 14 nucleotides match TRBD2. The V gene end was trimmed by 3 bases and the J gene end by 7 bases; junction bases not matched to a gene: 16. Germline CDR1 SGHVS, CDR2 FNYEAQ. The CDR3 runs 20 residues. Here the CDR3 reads CASSLRTTLGLAGAGGELFF. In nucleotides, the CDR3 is TGTGCCAGCAGCTTGCGAACAACCTTGGGACTAGCGGGAGCCGGCGGGGAGCTGTTTTTT.

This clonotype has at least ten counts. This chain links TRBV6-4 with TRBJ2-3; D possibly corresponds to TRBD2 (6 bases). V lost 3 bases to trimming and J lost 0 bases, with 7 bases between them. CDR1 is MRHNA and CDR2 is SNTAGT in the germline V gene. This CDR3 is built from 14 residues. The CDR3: CASSESGSTDTQYF. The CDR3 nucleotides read TGTGCCAGCAGTGAAAGCGGGAGCACAGATACGCAGTATTTT.